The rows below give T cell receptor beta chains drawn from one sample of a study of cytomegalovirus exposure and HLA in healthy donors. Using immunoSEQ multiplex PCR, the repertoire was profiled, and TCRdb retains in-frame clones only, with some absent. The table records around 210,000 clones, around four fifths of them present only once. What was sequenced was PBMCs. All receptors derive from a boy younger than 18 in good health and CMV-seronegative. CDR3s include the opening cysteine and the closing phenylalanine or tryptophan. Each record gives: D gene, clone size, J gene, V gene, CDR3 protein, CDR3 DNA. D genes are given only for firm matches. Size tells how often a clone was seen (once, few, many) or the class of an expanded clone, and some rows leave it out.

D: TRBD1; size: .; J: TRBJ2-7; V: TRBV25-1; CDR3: CASSEVGTGGYEQYF; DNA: TGTGCCAGCAGTGAAGTCGGGACAGGGGGTTACGAGCAGTACTTC
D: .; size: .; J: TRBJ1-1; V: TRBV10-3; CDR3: CAISESWGGQVEAFF; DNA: TGTGCCATCAGTGAGTCTTGGGGGGGGCAGGTTGAAGCTTTCTTT
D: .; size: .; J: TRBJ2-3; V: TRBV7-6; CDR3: CASSPGSGKYTQYF; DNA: TGTGCCAGCAGCCCCGGGTCGGGGAAATATACGCAGTATTTT
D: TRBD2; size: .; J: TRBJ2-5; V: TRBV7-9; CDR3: CASTGGGRETQYF; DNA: TGTGCCAGCACCGGGGGGGGGCGGGAGACCCAGTACTTC
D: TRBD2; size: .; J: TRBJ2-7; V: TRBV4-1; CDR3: CASSQGQDVTSPHEQYF; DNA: TGCGCCAGCAGCCAAGGGCAGGACGTGACTAGCCCCCACGAGCAGTACTTC
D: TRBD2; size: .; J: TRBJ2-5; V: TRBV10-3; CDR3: CAMGPAGGQETQYF; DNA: TGTGCCATGGGGCCAGCGGGGGGCCAAGAGACCCAGTACTTC
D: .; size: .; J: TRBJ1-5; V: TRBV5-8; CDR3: CASSLLPAGNQPQHF; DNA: TGTGCCAGCAGTTTACTTCCGGCAGGGAATCAGCCCCAGCATTTT
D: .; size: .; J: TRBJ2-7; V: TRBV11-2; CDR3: CASRPTGYEQYF; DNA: TGTGCCAGCAGACCGACAGGCTACGAGCAGTACTTC
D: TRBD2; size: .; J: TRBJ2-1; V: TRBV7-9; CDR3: CSSSHGGSGAMTNEQFF; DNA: TGTTCCAGCAGCCACGGAGGTAGCGGGGCAATGACCAATGAGCAGTTCTTC
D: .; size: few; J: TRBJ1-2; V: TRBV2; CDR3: CASSPQVNYGYTF; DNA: TGTGCCTCCTCCCCACAGGTCAACTATGGCTACACCTTC
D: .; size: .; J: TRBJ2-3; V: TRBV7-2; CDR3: CASSWGRSTDTQYF; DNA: TGTGCCAGCAGCTGGGGCAGGAGCACAGATACGCAGTATTTT
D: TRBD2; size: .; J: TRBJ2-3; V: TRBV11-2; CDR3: CASSWRLAGVKISTDTQYF; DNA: TGTGCCAGCAGCTGGAGACTAGCGGGGGTGAAGATTAGCACAGATACGCAGTATTTT
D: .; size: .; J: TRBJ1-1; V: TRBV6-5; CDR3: CASSRVNTEAFF; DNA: TGTGCCAGCAGTCGGGTGAACACTGAAGCTTTCTTT
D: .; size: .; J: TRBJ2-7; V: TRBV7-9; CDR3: CASSPGVPYEQYF; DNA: TGTGCCAGCAGCCCGGGAGTCCCCTACGAGCAGTACTTC
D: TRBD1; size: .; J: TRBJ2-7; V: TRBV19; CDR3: CASSRRWTGDEQYF; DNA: TGTGCCAGTAGCAGAAGATGGACAGGAGACGAGCAGTACTTC